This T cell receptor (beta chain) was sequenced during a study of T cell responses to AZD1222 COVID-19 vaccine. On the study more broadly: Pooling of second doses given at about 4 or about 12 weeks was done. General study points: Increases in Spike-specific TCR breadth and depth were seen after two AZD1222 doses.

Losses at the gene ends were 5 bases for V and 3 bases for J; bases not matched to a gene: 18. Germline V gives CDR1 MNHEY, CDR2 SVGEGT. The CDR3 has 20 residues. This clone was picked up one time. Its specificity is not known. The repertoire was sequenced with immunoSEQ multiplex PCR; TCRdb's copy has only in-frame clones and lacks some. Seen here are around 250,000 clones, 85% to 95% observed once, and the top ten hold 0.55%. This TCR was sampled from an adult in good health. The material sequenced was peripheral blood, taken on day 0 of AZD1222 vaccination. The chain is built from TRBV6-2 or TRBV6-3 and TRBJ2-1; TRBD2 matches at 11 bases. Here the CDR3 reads CASSPDRLAGGLFGYNEQFF. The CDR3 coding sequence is TGTGCCAGCAGTCCCGACCGATTAGCGGGAGGGTTGTTCGGCTACAATGAGCAGTTCTTC.